The entry that follows covers one T cell receptor (beta chain) sequence. The antigen it binds to is not known. No much larger clonotype is one base removed from it; base qualities were not supplied. What this sample's time point label stands for: baseline before first vaccination. Samples from vaccinated people were obtained from the UK trials COV001 and COV002, which included a single-blind randomized controlled phase 2/3 trial of AZD1222 (ChAdOx1 nCoV-19) in healthy adults. For TCRbeta chain sequencing, PBMC samples were collected from trial participants at day 0 and at day 28 after the second dose. The CDR3 regions of human TCRbeta chains were subjected to immunosequencing. The original methods were these. Repertoire TCRs were checked for matches against a reference library of SARS-CoV-2-specific TCRs that had been generated using the MIRA antigen-specificity platform. Breadth meant the fraction of unique TCRs that were SARS-CoV-2-associated, whereas depth meant the fraction of total T cells that were SARS-CoV-2-associated. Using the MIRA data, every spike-specific TCR was mapped to the spike region that the TCR reacted to and assigned to either a CD4 or a CD8 class. Log10-transformed breadth and depth values were compared by one-way ANOVA with Sidak's multiple comparisons tests. TCRdb retrieved this table from immuneACCESS and kept in-frame rearrangements only. Not all clones are present; in checked studies, unresolved V genes account for under half, and no reason is known for the remainder. The V and J calls and clone size are taken from that table; D and trimming were inferred from the DNA. For this sample there are around 100,000 clones; less than 95% appear just once. The biggest ten clones account for about 5% of the sample.

The V end loses 4 bases and the J end loses 2 bases, and a stretch of 9 bases separates them. Taken from the germline V gene, the CDR1 and CDR2 loops are SNHLY and FYNNEI. The CDR3 starts with the cysteine, ends with the phenylalanine, and has 13 residues. Solely the CDR3 DNA is kept, with 39 bases framed from the first base. These data belong to a study of T cell responses to AZD1222 COVID-19 vaccine (dated by TCRdb to the early 2020s). Regarding the complete study: Because spike-specific TCR depth and breadth did not differ between the two schedules, AZD1222 recipients who got a second dose at roughly 4 weeks were pooled with those who got a second dose at roughly 12 weeks. A total of 233 trial participants underwent TCR sequencing, of whom around 200 received two doses of AZD1222 and about 25 received two doses of the MenACWY control vaccine. Trial participants were enrolled by age into subgroups of 18-55, 56-69 and 70-plus years, and around 140, 26 and 57 TCR-sequenced participants, respectively, were included in these subgroups.

The research as a whole found: CD4 TCRs associated with the vaccine covered the entire spike protein, and the dominant responses were in regions 160-218 and 743-854. Spike-specific TCR breadth and depth rose significantly after two AZD1222 doses compared with day 0 and with MenACWY recipients. Epitopes outside the regions mutated in the B.1.351 and B.1.1.7 variants were reportedly recognized by nearly half of the unique spike-specific TCRs. Participants were mostly white British and included more females than males, and it was suggested by the authors that clonal diversity may have been underestimated. Conclusions about previously exposed vaccinees were limited because only 5 or 6 AZD1222 recipients were SARS-CoV-2 seropositive at baseline. Because no day 14 peak-response samples were available, the repertoires could be characterized only after the peak T cell response. The 56-69-year group was small, and its depth increase did not reach significance, likely because of low power.

Sequenced material: peripheral blood, taken on day 0 of AZD1222 vaccination. This TCR was sampled from an adult in good health. This chain joins TRBV2 to TRBJ2-7; TRBD1 is perhaps the D gene, given 6 matching bases. The nucleotide sequence reads TGTGCCAGCAGTGTGACAGGAACCTACGAGCAGTACTTC. Translated, it reads CASSVTGTYEQYF.